This T cell receptor beta chain was retrieved from a study of beta chain bispecific antibodies for T cell cancers. Study overall: Surface TRBV12 (TRBV12-3) was on Jurkat, TRBV5-5 on HPB-ALL.

TCRdb processed the 5' RACE reads anew with MiXCR; each CDR3 protein has one entry. The sample has 20,000 to 25,000 distinct CDR3 sequences, approximately 2.4% seen once; the top ten hold 30%. This clonotype came up many times. Its antigen is currently unknown. Overall study findings and caveats: The leukemia cells, rather than normal T cells, gave most of the targeted TRBV signal.

CDR1 and CDR2 (germline): DFQATT, SNEGSKA (reference sequence). This CDR3 has 13 amino acids. Trimming pared 1 base from V and 10 bases from J, leaving 14 bases between. Either OKT3 anti-CD3 antibody or CD3/CD28 beads expanded T cells from blood mononuclear cells over roughly three days. Cocultures held about 5 x 10^4 normal T cells, about 5 x 10^4 targets, and bispecific antibody. The chain is built from TRBV20-1 and TRBJ2-1; D may be TRBD2 (5 bases). Sample: healthy donor T cells cultured with leukemia cells. The receptor was isolated from a human donor in good health. Some clones in this sample may be carry-over from other donors' samples. CDR3 bases: TGCAGTGCTAGAGGAGGAGGAGTAGGAGAGCAGTTCTTC. It specifies CSARGGGVGEQFF.